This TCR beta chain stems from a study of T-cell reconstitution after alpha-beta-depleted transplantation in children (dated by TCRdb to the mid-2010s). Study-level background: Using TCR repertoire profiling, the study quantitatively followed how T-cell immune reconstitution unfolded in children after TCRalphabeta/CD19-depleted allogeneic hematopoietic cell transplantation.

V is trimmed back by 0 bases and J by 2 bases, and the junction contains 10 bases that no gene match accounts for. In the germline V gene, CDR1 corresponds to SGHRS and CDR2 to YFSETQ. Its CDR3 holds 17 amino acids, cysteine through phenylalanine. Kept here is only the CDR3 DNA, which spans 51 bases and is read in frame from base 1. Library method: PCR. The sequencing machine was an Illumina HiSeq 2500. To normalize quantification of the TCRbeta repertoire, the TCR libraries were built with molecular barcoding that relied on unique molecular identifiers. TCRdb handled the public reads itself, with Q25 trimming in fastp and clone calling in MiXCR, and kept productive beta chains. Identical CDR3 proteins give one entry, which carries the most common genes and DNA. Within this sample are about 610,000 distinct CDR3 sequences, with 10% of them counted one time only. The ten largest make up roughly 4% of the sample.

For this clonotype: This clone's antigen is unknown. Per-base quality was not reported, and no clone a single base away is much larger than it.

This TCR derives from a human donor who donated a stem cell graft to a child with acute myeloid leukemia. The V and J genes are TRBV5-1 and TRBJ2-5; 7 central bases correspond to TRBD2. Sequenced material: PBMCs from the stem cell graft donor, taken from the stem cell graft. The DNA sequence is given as TGCGCCAGCAGCTTGGGGTCTAGCGGAAGGAGTCAAGAGACCCAGTACTTC. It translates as CASSLGSSGRSQETQYF. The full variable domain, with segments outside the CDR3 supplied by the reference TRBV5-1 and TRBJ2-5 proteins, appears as KAGVTQTPRYLIKTRGQQVTLSCSPISGHRSVSWYQQTPGQGLQFLFEYFSETQRNKGNFPGRFSGRQFSNSRSEMNVSTLELGDSALYLCASSLGSSGRSQETQYFGPGTRLLVL.